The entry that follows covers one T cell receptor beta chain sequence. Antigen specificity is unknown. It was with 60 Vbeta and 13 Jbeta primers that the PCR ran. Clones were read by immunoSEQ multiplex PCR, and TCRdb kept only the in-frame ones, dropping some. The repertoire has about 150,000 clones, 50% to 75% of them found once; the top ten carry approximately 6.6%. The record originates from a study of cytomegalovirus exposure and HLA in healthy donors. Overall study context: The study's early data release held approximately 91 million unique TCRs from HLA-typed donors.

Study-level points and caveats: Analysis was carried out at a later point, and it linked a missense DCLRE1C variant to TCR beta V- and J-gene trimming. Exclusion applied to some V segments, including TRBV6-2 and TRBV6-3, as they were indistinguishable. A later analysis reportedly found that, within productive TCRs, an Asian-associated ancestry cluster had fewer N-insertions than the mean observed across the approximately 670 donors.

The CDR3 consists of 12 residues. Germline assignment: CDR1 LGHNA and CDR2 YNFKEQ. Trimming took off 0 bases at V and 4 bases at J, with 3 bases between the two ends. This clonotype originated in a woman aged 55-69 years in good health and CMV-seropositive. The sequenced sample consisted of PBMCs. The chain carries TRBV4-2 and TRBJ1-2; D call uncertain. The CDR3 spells CASSQESYGYTF. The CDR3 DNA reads TGTGCCAGCAGCCAAGAGAGCTATGGCTACACCTTC.